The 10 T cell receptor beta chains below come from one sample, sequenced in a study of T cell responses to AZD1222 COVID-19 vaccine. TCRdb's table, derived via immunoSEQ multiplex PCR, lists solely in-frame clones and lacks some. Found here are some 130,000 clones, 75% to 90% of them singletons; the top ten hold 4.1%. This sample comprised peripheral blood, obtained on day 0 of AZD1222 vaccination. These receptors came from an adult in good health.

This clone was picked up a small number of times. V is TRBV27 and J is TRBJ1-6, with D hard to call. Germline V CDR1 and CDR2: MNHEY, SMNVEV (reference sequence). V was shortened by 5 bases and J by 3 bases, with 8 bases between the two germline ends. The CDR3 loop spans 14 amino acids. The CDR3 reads CASSTLGYNSPLHF. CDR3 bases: TGTGCCAGCAGTACCCTAGGCTATAATTCACCCCTCCACTTT.

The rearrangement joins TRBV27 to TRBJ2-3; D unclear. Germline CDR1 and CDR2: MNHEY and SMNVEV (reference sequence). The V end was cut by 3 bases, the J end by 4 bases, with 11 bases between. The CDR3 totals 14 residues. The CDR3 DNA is TGTGCCAGCAGTTTGTTGGGTCGGCCAGATACGCAGTATTTT. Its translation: CASSLLGRPDTQYF.

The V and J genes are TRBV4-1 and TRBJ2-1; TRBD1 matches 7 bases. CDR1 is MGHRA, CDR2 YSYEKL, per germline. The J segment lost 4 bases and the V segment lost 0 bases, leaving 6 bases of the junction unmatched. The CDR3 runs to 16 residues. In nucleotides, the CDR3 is TGCGCCAGCAGCCAAGAATCTCAGGGGGTATACAATGAGCAGTTCTTC. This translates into CASSQESQGVYNEQFF.

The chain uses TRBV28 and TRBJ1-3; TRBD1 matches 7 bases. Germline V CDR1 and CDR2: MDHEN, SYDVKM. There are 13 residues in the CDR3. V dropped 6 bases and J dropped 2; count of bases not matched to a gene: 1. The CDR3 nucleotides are TGTGCCAGCAGGCAGGGGGCTGGAAACACCATATATTTT. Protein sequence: CASRQGAGNTIYF.

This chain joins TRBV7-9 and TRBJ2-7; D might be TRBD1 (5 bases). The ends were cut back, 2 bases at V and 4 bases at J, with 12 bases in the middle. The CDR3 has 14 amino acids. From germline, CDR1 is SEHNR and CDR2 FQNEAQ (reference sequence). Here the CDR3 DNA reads TGTGCCAGCAGCTTATCCGCTACAGGATACGAGCAGTACTTC. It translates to CASSLSATGYEQYF.

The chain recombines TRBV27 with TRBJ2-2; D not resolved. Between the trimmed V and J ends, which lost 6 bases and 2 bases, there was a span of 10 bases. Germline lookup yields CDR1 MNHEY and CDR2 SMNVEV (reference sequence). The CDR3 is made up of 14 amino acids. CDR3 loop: CASRKPSNTGELFF. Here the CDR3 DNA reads TGTGCCAGCAGGAAACCCTCTAACACCGGGGAGCTGTTTTTT.

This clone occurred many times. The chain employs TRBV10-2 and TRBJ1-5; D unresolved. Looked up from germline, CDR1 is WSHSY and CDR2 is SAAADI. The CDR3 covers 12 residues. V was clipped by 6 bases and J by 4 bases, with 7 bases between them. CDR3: CASSFENQPQHF. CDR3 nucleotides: TGCGCCAGCAGCTTTGAAAATCAGCCCCAGCATTTT.

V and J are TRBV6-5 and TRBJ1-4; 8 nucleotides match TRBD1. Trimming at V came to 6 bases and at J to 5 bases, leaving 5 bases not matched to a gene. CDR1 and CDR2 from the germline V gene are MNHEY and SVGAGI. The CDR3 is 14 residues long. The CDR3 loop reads CASRTGTGNEKLFF. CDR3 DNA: TGTGCCAGCAGAACCGGGACAGGAAATGAAAAACTGTTTTTT.

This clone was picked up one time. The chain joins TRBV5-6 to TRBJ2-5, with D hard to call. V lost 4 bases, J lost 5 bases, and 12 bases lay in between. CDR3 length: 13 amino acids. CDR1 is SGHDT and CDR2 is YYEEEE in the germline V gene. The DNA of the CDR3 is TGTGCCAGCAGCCTAGAGGAATCGGAGACCCAGTACTTC. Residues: CASSLEESETQYF.

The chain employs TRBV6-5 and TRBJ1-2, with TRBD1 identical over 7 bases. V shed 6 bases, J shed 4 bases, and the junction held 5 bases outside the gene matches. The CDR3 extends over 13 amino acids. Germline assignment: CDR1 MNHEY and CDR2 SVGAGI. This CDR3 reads CASRGQRGYGYTF. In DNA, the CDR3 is TGTGCCAGCAGGGGACAGCGAGGCTATGGCTACACCTTC.